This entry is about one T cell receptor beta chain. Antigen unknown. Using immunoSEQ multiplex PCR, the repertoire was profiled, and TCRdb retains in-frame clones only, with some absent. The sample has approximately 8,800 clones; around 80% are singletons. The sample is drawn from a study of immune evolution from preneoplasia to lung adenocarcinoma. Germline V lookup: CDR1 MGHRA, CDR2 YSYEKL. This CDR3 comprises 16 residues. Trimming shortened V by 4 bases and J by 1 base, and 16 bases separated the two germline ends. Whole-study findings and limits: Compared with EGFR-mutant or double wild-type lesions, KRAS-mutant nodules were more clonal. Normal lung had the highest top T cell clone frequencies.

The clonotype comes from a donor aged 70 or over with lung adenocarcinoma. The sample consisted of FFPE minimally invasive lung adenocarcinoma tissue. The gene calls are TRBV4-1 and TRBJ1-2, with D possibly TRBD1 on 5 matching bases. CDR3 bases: TGCGCCAGCAGCCTGGGGGGGACGGTAGTTAACTATGGCTACACCTTC. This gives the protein CASSLGGTVVNYGYTF.